This TCR beta chain originates from a study of human T cells and chemical hapten exposure. TCRdb itself ran the RACE reads through MiXCR, one entry per CDR3 protein. The sample shows about 84,000 distinct CDR3 sequences, around 9.6% of them seen only once. Specified time point: patch test 2, 6 weeks after DPC sensitization. Treatment denoted: therapeutic diphenylcyclopropenone sensitization with weekly scalp DPC. Whole blood that had not been fractionated was the source of extracted total RNA. Germline-derived CDR1 and CDR2 are SQVTM and ANQGSEA. V was pared by 0 bases and J by 7 bases, with 14 bases between. There are 14 residues in the CDR3. This clonotype was seen repeatedly, ten times or more.

The material sequenced was whole blood, taken in connection with sensitization to the hapten diphenylcyclopropenone (DPC). This sequence originates from a woman under 40 with alopecia areata. Some clones in this sample may be carry-over from other donors' samples. This chain links TRBV29-1 with TRBJ2-3, with TRBD2 as a possible D gene (7 bases). This CDR3 is CSVEDFRGAYTQYF. The CDR3 DNA sequence: TGCAGCGTTGAAGACTTTCGGGGGGCCTATACGCAGTATTTT.